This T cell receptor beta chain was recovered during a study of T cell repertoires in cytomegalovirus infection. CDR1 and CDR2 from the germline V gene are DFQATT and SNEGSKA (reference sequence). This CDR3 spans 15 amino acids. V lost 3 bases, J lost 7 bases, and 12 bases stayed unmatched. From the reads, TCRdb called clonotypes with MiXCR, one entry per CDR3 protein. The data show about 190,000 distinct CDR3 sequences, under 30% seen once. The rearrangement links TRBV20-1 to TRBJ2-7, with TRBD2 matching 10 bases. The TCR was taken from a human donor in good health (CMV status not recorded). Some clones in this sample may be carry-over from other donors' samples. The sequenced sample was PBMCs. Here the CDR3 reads CSASLLAGPRGEQYF. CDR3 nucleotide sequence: TGCAGTGCTAGTTTACTAGCGGGGCCACGGGGGGAGCAGTACTTC.